A single sample gave rise to the 23 T cell receptor beta chains below, sequenced in a study of blood T cell repertoires in COVID-19. The table came from immunoSEQ multiplex PCR; TCRdb's copy has only in-frame clones and leaves some out. The sample has approximately 280,000 clones, around 87% seen once. What was sequenced was peripheral blood. These receptors were taken from a woman aged 25 to 39 who had recovered from COVID-19.

The chain employs TRBV11-2 and TRBJ2-7; 9 nucleotides match TRBD2. The CDR3 totals 18 residues. CDR1 and CDR2 from the germline V gene are SGHAT and FQNNGV. V lost 2 bases to trimming and J lost 6 bases; unmatched junction nucleotides: 17. The CDR3 nucleotides are TGTGCCAGCAGCTTATTTTTGTATGGGCTAGCGGGAAAAGGCGAGCAGTACTTC. Translating gives CASSLFLYGLAGKGEQYF.

The chain links TRBV19 to TRBJ1-2, with 9 bases identical to TRBD1. Germline V CDR1 and CDR2: LNHDA, SQIVND (reference sequence). The J segment lost 10 bases and the V segment lost 6 bases, leaving 9 bases of the junction unmatched. The CDR3 is 13 residues long. The CDR3 region has the DNA TGTGCCAGTAGGGAGGGACAGGGTGAATACTACACCTTC. It codes for CASREGQGEYYTF.

The V gene is TRBV6-2 or TRBV6-3, the J gene TRBJ1-5, with 7 nucleotides matching TRBD1. V trimming: 3 bases; J trimming: 9 bases; junction bases outside the gene matches: 5. This CDR3 spans 13 amino acids. CDR1 MNHEY and CDR2 SVGEGT come from the germline V gene. The CDR3 DNA sequence: TGTGCCAGCAGTTATGAGGGGGCCGGGCCCCAGCATTTT. This encodes CASSYEGAGPQHF.

The J gene is TRBJ2-1, the V gene TRBV2; D uncertain. The germline V gene has CDR1 SNHLY and CDR2 FYNNEI. V lost 3 bases and J 5 bases, leaving 11 bases between the germline ends. This CDR3 is 14 amino acids long. This chain's CDR3 is CASSDRMLNNEQFF. CDR3 bases: TGTGCCAGCAGTGATCGCATGCTAAACAATGAGCAGTTCTTC.

The chain is built from TRBV3-1 (or the pseudogene TRBV3-2) and TRBJ2-7; D uncertain. Germline lookup yields CDR1 LGHDT and CDR2 YNNKEL (reference sequence). The CDR3 contains 14 residues. V lost 6 bases and J lost 0, with 12 bases in between. This CDR3 reads CASSHGRASYEQYF. In DNA, the CDR3 is TGTGCCAGCAGTCATGGGCGCGCCTCCTACGAGCAGTACTTC.

This clone showed up just once. The J gene is TRBJ1-5, the V gene TRBV3-1 (or the pseudogene TRBV3-2); 7 nucleotides line up with TRBD1. CDR3 length: 15 amino acids. The V segment lost 3 bases and the J segment 3 bases; nucleotides outside the gene matches: 5. Germline V CDR1 and CDR2: LGHDT, YNNKEL (reference sequence). The CDR3 coding sequence is TGTGCCAGCAGCCAGGGACAGCTTCTCAATCAGCCCCAGCATTTT. Protein product: CASSQGQLLNQPQHF.

V gene TRBV9 combines with J gene TRBJ1-1; the match to TRBD1 covers 7 bases. Germline V CDR1 and CDR2: SGDLS, YYNGEE. CDR3 length: 15 amino acids. V shed 3 bases and J 4 bases; nucleotides not matched to a gene: 9. The CDR3 reads CASSAATGFATEAFF. CDR3 sequence (DNA): TGTGCCAGCAGCGCGGCGACAGGGTTTGCCACTGAAGCTTTCTTT. The full variable domain, its missing parts supplied by reference TRBV9 and TRBJ1-1, is DSGVTQTPKHLITATGQRVTLRCSPRSGDLSVYWYQQSLDQGLQFLIQYYNGEERAKGNILERFSAQQFPDLHSELNLSSLELGDSALYFCASSAATGFATEAFFGQGTRLTVV.

V usage is TRBV4-3 and J usage is TRBJ1-1, with 8 bases matching TRBD1. J lost 1 base, V lost 0 bases, and 7 bases had no gene match. The CDR3 runs to 17 residues. Germline CDR1 is LGHNA and CDR2 is YSLEER. The CDR3 here is CASSQDTTGGWNTEAFF. The CDR3 coding sequence is TGCGCCAGCAGCCAAGATACCACAGGGGGATGGAACACTGAAGCTTTCTTT.

The chain is built from TRBV10-3 and TRBJ1-5; 9 bases agree with TRBD1. CDR1 is ENHRY, CDR2 SYGVKD, per germline. J was trimmed by 7 bases and V by 0 bases; bases with no gene match: 4. This CDR3 is 15 amino acids long. CDR3 in amino acids: CAISESGQGKQPQHF. The CDR3 DNA reads TGTGCCATCAGTGAGTCCGGACAGGGGAAACAGCCCCAGCATTTT.

J is TRBJ1-2 and V is TRBV28; D is unresolved. This CDR3 has 11 residues. In germline, CDR1 is MDHEN, CDR2 SYDVKM. The ends were cut back, 3 bases at V and 7 bases at J, with 6 bases in the middle. The CDR3 loop reads CASSFQLGYTF. CDR3 coding DNA: TGTGCCAGCAGTTTTCAACTTGGCTACACCTTC.

J is TRBJ1-1 and V is TRBV28, with TRBD1 identical over 9 bases. This CDR3 spans 12 amino acids. Germline assignment: CDR1 MDHEN and CDR2 SYDVKM. V dropped 9 bases and J dropped 6; count of bases not matched to a gene: 5. CDR3 region: CARGTGTSEAFF. The DNA of the CDR3 is TGTGCCAGGGGGACAGGGACCTCTGAAGCTTTCTTT.

The CDR3 coding sequence is TGCGCCAGCAGCCAAGACACAGTGATCACAGATACGCAGTATTTT. Amino acid sequence: CASSQDTVITDTQYF. The genes are TRBV4-1 and TRBJ2-3, with unresolved D. Germline V gene lookup returns CDR1 MGHRA and CDR2 YSYEKL. V lost 0 bases, J lost 2 bases, and 9 bases lay in between. CDR3 length: 15 amino acids.

The chain carries TRBV7-9 and TRBJ1-1; 12 positions agree with TRBD1. Looked up from germline, CDR1 is SEHNR and CDR2 is FQNEAQ (reference sequence). The CDR3 length is 13 residues. The V and J ends lost 4 bases and 10 bases, in that order; junction bases with no gene match: 4. CDR3 loop: CASSSRDRGLAFF. CDR3 nucleotide sequence: TGTGCCAGCAGCTCCCGGGACAGGGGGCTAGCTTTCTTT.

V is TRBV19 and J is TRBJ1-1; D is ambiguous. CDR1 LNHDA and CDR2 SQIVND come from the germline V gene (reference sequence). The CDR3 loop spans 12 amino acids. V gave up 5 bases and J gave up 1 base, with 5 bases separating them. This CDR3 reads CASSYWNTEAFF. CDR3 DNA sequence: TGTGCCAGTAGTTACTGGAACACTGAAGCTTTCTTT.

The J gene is TRBJ2-5, the V gene TRBV5-5; D call uncertain. V lost 2 bases and J lost 1, with 12 bases in between. CDR3 size: 15 residues. CDR1 and CDR2 from the germline V gene are SGHKS and YYEKEE (reference sequence). The CDR3: CASSFIRQSQETQYF. The CDR3 DNA reads TGTGCCAGCAGCTTCATCAGGCAGAGCCAAGAGACCCAGTACTTC. Combining the CDR3 with reference TRBV5-5 and TRBJ2-5 gives the whole variable domain DAGVTQSPTHLIKTRGQQVTLRCSPISGHKSVSWYQQVLGQGPQFIFQYYEKEERGRGNFPDRFSARQFPNYSSELNVNALLLGDSALYLCASSFIRQSQETQYFGPGTRLLVL.

The CDR3 region has the DNA TGTGCCAGCAGCCTACAGGGGAATGGGGAGACCCAGTACTTC. Translating gives CASSLQGNGETQYF. This chain uses TRBV6-5 with TRBJ2-5, with TRBD1 matching 7 bases. Germline loops: CDR1 MNHEY, CDR2 SVGAGI. The J segment lost 5 bases and the V segment lost 6 bases, leaving 9 bases of the junction unmatched. The CDR3 is 14 residues long.

The J gene is TRBJ2-6, the V gene TRBV4-2; 8 bases fit TRBD1. Looked up from germline, CDR1 is LGHNA and CDR2 is YNFKEQ. V lost 6 bases, J lost 0 bases, and 4 bases stayed unmatched. The CDR3 consists of 16 residues. The CDR3 spells CASRGRGHSGANVLTF. In DNA form, the CDR3 reads TGTGCCAGCAGGGGCAGGGGGCACTCTGGGGCCAACGTCCTGACTTTC.

In DNA form, the CDR3 reads TGTGCCAGCTCACCTACCGGGGGACAGTTGAATGAAAAACTGTTTTTT. This translates into CASSPTGGQLNEKLFF. The chain has TRBV18 and TRBJ1-4; 7 nucleotides align to TRBD1. The J segment lost 5 bases and the V segment lost 3 bases, leaving 9 bases of the junction unmatched. The CDR3 extends over 16 amino acids. In germline, CDR1 is KGHSH, CDR2 LQKENI.

The chain has TRBV19 and TRBJ2-7; possibly TRBD2 for D (6 bases). The germline gives CDR1 LNHDA, CDR2 SQIVND (reference sequence). The germline V and J ends were trimmed by 2 bases and 2 bases, with 13 bases remaining between them. The CDR3 has 15 amino acids. CDR3 sequence reads: CASSISGSPPYEQYF. DNA of the CDR3: TGTGCCAGTAGTATATCCGGGAGTCCTCCCTACGAGCAGTACTTC.

This chain uses TRBV3-1 (or the pseudogene TRBV3-2) with TRBJ1-2; 11 positions agree with TRBD1. This CDR3 has 16 amino acids. J gave up 4 bases and V 5 bases, and 9 bases lay outside the gene matches. The germline CDR1 and CDR2 sequences are LGHDT and YNNKEL (reference sequence). CDR3 in DNA: TGTGCCAGCAGCTCACCGGGACAGGGGGTAGCCTATGGCTACACCTTC. Translation: CASSSPGQGVAYGYTF.

The chain is built from TRBV18 and TRBJ2-1; 7 bases are a match to TRBD1. The germline CDR1 and CDR2 sequences are KGHSH and LQKENI. The CDR3 is 15 residues long. The trim removed 0 bases at V and 2 bases at J, leaving 1 base unmatched. The CDR3 bases are TGTGCCAGCTCACCACCCGGGACAGCCTACAATGAGCAGTTCTTC. Protein product: CASSPPGTAYNEQFF.

This rearrangement joins TRBV6-2 or TRBV6-3 to TRBJ2-7; TRBD1 aligns across 9 bases. The CDR3 has 14 amino acids. Germline V gene sequence: CDR1 MNHEY, CDR2 SVGEGT. V lost 1 base and J lost 5; bases outside the gene matches: 3. CDR3 sequence (DNA): TGTGCCAGCAGTTACTACAGGGGGCGCGACGAGCAGTACTTC. This sequence encodes CASSYYRGRDEQYF.

The chain links TRBV21-1 to TRBJ1-5; the table's D call TRBD1 went unverified against the DNA. TRBV21-1 is termed a pseudogene. The CDR3 has 18 residues. CDR3: CASSKFKGDRGRSQPQHF. The CDR3 bases are TGTGCCAGCAGCAAATTTAAGGGGGACAGGGGGCGAAGTCAGCCCCAGCATTTT.